This TCR beta chain derives from a study of T-cell memory formation after mild COVID-19 (dated by TCRdb to about 2021). Regarding the complete study: TCR sequence clusters from the two donors were found to be largely donor specific. The cohort was made up of two young adult volunteers, one female and one male, who were previously healthy. T-cell clones expanding and contracting after mild COVID-19 in a couple of donors were tracked by longitudinal TCRalpha and TCRbeta repertoire sequencing. Results the study describes overall, beyond this receptor: Contracting CD4+ clones appeared mostly in the CM and EM memory subsets, whereas CD8+ clones were enriched in EMRA. Clones contracting from day 15 to 85 had balanced CD4/CD8 phenotypes, while a second wave expanding from day 15 to 37 was biased towards CD4+. Some responding clones were detected in pre-infection memory, which suggested that pre-existing cross-reactive memory T cells had joined the SARS-CoV-2 response. The study covered only a couple of mild cases, and larger cohorts including severe cases with pre-infection samples were considered necessary. The second-wave clones that peaked on day 37 were not confirmed to be SARS-CoV-2 specific.

The cysteine opens and the phenylalanine closes a CDR3 of 13 amino acids. Kept here is only the CDR3 DNA, which spans 39 bases and is read in frame from base 1. Here V drops 9 bases and J drops 4 bases, and the junction holds 6 bases not matched to any gene. For this clonotype: The antigen this receptor binds is unknown. Per-base quality was not reported, and no clone a single base away is much larger than it.

Ficoll-Paque density gradient centrifugation was the method used to isolate PBMCs. Sequenced using an Illumina NovaSeq 6000. cDNA libraries for TCRalpha and TCRbeta were prepared by 5'RACE using constant-segment primers, with sample barcodes and unique molecular identifiers added. RNA was extracted from every sample with Trizol reagent. Amplification of the libraries took two PCR steps, and the second step added a second sample barcode plus Illumina TruSeq adapters. Sequencing of the libraries was done on an Illumina NovaSeq, producing 2 x 150 bp paired-end reads. The study's own analysis went as follows. With migec v1.2.7, reads were demultiplexed and then collapsed into UMI-guided consensus sequences. Using mixcr v2.1.11, the UMI consensuses were aligned to TRA and TRB V and J templates and assembled into clonotypes. A clonotype was counted as expanded or contracted only when both edgeR and NoisET called the clonotype significant, with the noise models trained on biological replicates. For edgeR calls, the cutoffs were a false discovery rate-adjusted p below 0.01 and a log2 fold-change threshold of 1. As an exploratory analysis of dynamics, max-normalized trajectories of the 1000 most abundant clonotypes were examined by PCA with hierarchical clustering. Each responding clone was given a CD4 or CD8 phenotype based on the CD4+ and CD8+ repertoires, which had been sequenced separately. TCRdb handled the public reads itself, with Q25 trimming in fastp and clone calling in MiXCR, and kept productive beta chains. CDR3 protein duplicates are merged, each entry listing the most common genes and DNA. What appears here as the V and J calls and clone size reflects TCRdb's work, not the paper's. For this sample there are about 620,000 distinct CDR3 sequences; more than 15% appear just once. 12% of the sample rests with the top ten.

The source of this sequence is an adult woman who had mild COVID-19 (a few samples of this study predate the infection). The sample titles of this study are shuffled in the database, so cell type and time point are left out; the donor was told from shared clones. The chain links TRBV12-3 or TRBV12-4 with TRBJ2-1; a stretch of 7 junction bases matches TRBD2. The sample comprised PBMCs or a T cell subset sorted from them (not recorded which). The DNA sequence follows: TGTGCCAGTTCGGGGGGAGAGTACAATGAGCAGTTCTTC. Translated, it gives CASSGGEYNEQFF.